The T cell receptor (beta chain) described here comes from a study of blood T cell repertoires in COVID-19. Study-level information: Samples representing acute and convalescent COVID-19 were sourced from the United States, Italy and Spain. PBMCs, B-cell-depleted T cells, or T cells were the source of the cDNA or gDNA that made up the material.

CDR1 and CDR2 (germline): SGHNT, YYREEE (reference sequence). With 3 bases clipped from V and 9 bases from J, the junction kept 7 bases outside the gene matches. CDR3 length equals 15 residues. Source study methods: By means of reference gene primer amplification, nucleated cell counts were estimated. Profiled with immunoSEQ multiplex PCR; TCRdb holds only in-frame clones, not every one. V, J and clone size reflect that table, while D and trimming were determined from the DNA. The data show approximately 280,000 clones, approximately 85% seen once. The sample was peripheral blood. This TCR was recovered from a man aged 50 or older with active or convalescent COVID-19. The genes are TRBV5-4 and TRBJ2-4; TRBD1 matches at 12 bases. CDR3: CASSSQGQGAGIQYF. CDR3 bases: TGTGCCAGCAGCTCACAGGGACAGGGGGCGGGCATTCAGTACTTC.